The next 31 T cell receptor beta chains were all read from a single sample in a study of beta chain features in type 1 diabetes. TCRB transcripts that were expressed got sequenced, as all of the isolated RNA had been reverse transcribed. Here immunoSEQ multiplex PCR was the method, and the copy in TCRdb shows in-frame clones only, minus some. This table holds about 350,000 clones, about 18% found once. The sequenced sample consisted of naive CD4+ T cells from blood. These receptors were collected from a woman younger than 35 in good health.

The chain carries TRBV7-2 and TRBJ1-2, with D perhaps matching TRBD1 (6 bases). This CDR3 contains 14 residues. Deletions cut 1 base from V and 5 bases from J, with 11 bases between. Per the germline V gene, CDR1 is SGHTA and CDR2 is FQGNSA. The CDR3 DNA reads TGTGCCAGCAGCTTAGAGCGACAGGTTTATGGCTACACCTTC. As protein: CASSLERQVYGYTF.

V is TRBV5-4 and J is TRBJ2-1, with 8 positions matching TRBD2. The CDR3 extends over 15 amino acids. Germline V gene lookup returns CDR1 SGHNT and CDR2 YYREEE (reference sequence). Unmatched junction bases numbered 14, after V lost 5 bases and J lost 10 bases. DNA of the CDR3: TGTGCCAGCAGTACGGGAGGGGCGTCCCCCGAGGAGCAGTTCTTC. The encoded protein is CASSTGGASPEEQFF.

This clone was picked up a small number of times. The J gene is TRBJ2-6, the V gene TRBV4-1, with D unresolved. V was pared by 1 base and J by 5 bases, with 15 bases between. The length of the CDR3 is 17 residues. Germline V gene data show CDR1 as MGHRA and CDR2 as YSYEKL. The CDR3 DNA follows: TGCGCCAGCAGCCAAGGGGCCCCTAAAGGTAGGGCCAACGTCCTGACTTTC. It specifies CASSQGAPKGRANVLTF.

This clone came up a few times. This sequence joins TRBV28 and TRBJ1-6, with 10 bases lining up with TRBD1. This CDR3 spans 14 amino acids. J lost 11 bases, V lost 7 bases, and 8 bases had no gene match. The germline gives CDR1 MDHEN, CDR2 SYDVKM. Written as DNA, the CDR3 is TGTGCCAGCACATCGGGACAGGGGAAGGCACCCCTCCACTTT. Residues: CASTSGQGKAPLHF.

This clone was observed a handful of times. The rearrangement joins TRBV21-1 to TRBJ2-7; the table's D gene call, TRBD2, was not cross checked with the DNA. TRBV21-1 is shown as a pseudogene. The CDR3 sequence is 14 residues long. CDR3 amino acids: CASSHRLGGAEQYF. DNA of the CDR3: TGTGCCAGCAGCCACCGACTCGGAGGTGCCGAGCAGTACTTC.

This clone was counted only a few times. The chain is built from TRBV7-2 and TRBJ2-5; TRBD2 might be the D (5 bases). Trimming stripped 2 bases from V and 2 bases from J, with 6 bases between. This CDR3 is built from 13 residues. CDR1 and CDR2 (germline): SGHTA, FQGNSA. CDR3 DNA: TGTGCCAGCAGCTTAAGGAGGCAAGAGACCCAGTACTTC. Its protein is CASSLRRQETQYF. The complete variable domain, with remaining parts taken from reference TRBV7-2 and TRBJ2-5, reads GAGVSQSPSNKVTEKGKDVELRCDPISGHTALYWYRQSLGQGLEFLIYFQGNSAPDKSGLPSDRFSAERTGGSVSTLTIQRTQQEDSAVYLCASSLRRQETQYFGPGTRLLVL.

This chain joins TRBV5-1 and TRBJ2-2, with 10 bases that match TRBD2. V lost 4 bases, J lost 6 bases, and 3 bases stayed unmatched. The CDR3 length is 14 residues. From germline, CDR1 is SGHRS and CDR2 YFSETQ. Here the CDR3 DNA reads TGCGCCAGCAGCGACGGGACTAGCGCCGGGGAGCTGTTTTTT. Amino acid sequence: CASSDGTSAGELFF. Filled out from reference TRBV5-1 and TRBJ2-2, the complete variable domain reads KAGVTQTPRYLIKTRGQQVTLSCSPISGHRSVSWYQQTPGQGLQFLFEYFSETQRNKGNFPGRFSGRQFSNSRSEMNVSTLELGDSALYLCASSDGTSAGELFFGEGSRLTVL.

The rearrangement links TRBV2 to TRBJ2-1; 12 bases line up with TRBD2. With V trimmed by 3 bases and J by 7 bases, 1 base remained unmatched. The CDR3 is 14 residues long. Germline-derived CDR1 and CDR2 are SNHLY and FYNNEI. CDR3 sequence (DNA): TGTGCCAGCAGTGAGCTAGCGGGAGGGAATGAGCAGTTCTTC. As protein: CASSELAGGNEQFF.

CDR3: CASSFSDAEHGYTF. The DNA of the CDR3 is TGCGCCAGCAGCTTCAGTGATGCCGAACATGGCTACACCTTC. V and J are TRBV5-1 and TRBJ1-2; unclear D gene. The CDR3 has 14 residues. Looked up from germline, CDR1 is SGHRS and CDR2 is YFSETQ. V was pared by 2 bases and J by 6 bases, with 14 bases between.

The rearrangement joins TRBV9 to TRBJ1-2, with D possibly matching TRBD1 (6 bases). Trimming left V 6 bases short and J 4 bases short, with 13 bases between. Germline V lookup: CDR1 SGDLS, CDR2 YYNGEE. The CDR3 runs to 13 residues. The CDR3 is CASNLQGSYGYTF. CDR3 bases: TGTGCCAGCAACCTGCAGGGGAGCTATGGCTACACCTTC.

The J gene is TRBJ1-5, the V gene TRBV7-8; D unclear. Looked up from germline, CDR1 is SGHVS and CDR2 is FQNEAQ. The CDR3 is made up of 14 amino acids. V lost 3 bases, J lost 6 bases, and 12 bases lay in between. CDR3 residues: CASSFLSSGQPQHF. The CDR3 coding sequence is TGTGCCAGCAGCTTTCTGAGTAGCGGTCAGCCCCAGCATTTT. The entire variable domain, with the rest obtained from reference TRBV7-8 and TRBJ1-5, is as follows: GAGVSQSPRYKVAKRGQDVALRCDPISGHVSLFWYQQALGQGPEFLTYFQNEAQLDKSGLPSDRFFAERPEGSVSTLKIQRTQQEDSAVYLCASSFLSSGQPQHFGDGTRLSIL.

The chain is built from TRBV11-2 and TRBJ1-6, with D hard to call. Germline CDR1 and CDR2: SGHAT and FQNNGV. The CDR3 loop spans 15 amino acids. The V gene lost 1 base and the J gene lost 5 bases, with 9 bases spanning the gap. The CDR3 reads CASSLVMRDNSPLHF. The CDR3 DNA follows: TGTGCCAGCAGCTTAGTGATGCGTGATAATTCACCCCTCCACTTT.

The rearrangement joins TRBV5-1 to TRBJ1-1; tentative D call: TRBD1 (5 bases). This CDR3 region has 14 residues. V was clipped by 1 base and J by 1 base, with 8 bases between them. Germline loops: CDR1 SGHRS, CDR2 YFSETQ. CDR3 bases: TGCGCCAGCAGCTTGACAGGTTCGAACACTGAAGCTTTCTTT. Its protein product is CASSLTGSNTEAFF.

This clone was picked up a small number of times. The CDR3: CASSYDRAEATQYF. CDR3 bases: TGTGCCAGTAGTTACGACAGGGCTGAGGCGACCCAGTACTTC. The chain has TRBV19 and TRBJ2-5; 7 bases are shared with TRBD1. Per the germline V gene, CDR1 is LNHDA and CDR2 is SQIVND (reference sequence). Trimming cost V 5 bases and J 7 bases; bases outside gene matches: 10. The CDR3 totals 14 residues.

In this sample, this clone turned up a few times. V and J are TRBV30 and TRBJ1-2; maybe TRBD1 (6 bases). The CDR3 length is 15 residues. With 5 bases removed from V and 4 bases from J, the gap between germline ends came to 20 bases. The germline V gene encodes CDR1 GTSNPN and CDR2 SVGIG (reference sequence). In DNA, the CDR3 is TGTGCCTGGGGGAGAGGGACATTATCCCCCTATGGCTACACCTTC. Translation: CAWGRGTLSPYGYTF.

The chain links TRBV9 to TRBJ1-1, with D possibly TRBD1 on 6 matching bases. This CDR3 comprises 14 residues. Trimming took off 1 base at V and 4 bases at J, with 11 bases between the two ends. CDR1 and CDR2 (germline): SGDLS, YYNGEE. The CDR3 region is CASSVLRGSTEAFF. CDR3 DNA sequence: TGTGCCAGCAGCGTACTCAGGGGAAGCACTGAAGCTTTCTTT.

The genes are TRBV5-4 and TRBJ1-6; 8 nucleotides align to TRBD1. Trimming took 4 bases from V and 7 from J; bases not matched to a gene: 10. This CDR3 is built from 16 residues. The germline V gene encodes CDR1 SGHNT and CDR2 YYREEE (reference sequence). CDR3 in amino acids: CASSLNTGQGNSPLHF. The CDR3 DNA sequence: TGTGCCAGCAGCCTGAATACTGGACAGGGAAATTCACCCCTCCACTTT.

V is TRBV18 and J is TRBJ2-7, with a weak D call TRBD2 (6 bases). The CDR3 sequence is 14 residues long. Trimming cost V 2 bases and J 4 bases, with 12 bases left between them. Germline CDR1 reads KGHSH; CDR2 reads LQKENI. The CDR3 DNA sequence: TGTGCCAGCTCACCAAGGAGGGCAGATTACGAGCAGTACTTC. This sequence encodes CASSPRRADYEQYF. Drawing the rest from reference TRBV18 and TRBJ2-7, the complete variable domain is NAGVMQNPRHLVRRRGQEARLRCSPMKGHSHVYWYRQLPEEGLKFMVYLQKENIIDESGMPKERFSAEFPKEGPSILRIQQVVRGDSAAYFCASSPRRADYEQYFGPGTRLTVT.

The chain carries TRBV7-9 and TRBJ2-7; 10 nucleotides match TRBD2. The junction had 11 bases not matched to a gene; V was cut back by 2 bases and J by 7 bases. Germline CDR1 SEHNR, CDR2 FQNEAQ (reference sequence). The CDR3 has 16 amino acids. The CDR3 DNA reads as TGTGCCAGCAGCTTACCCCTCGCTAGCGGGGGTGGTGAGCAGTACTTC. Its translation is CASSLPLASGGGEQYF.

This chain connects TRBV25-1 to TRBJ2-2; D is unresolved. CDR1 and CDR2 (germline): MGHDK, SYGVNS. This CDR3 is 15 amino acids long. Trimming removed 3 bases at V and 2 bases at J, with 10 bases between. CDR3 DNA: TGTGCCAGCAGTGATGCCCAGTCAAACACCGGGGAGCTGTTTTTT. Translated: CASSDAQSNTGELFF.

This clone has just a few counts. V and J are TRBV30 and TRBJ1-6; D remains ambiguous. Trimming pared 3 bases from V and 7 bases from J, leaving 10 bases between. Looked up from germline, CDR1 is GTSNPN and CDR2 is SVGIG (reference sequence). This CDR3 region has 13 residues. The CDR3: CAWRYGLNSPLHF. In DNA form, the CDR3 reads TGTGCCTGGAGGTACGGGTTGAATTCACCCCTCCACTTT.

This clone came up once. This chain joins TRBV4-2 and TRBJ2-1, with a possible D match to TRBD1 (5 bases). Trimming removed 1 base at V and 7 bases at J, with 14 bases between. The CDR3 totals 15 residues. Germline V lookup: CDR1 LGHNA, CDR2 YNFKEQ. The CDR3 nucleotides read TGTGCCAGCAGCCAAGGATTCGCAGGGAATAATGAGCAGTTCTTC. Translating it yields CASSQGFAGNNEQFF.

As DNA, the CDR3 is TGCAGCCCCTGGGCGCAGCCCCAGCATTTT. Amino acids: CSPWAQPQHF. V is TRBV29-1 and J is TRBJ1-5; D is ambiguous. V was clipped by 8 bases and J by 7 bases, with 9 bases between them. The CDR3 has 10 amino acids. CDR1 and CDR2 from the germline V gene are SQVTM and ANQGSEA.

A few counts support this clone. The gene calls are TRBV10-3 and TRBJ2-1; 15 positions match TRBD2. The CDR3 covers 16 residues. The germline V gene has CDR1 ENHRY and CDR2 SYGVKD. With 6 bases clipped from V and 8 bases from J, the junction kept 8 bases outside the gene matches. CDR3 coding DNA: TGTGCCATCAGCTCCGGGACTAGCGGGAGGAGTGATGAGCAGTTCTTC. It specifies CAISSGTSGRSDEQFF.

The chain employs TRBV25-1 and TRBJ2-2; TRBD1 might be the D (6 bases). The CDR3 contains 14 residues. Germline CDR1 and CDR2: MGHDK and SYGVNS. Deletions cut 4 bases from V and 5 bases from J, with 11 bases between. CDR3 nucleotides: TGTGCCAGCAGTGTCGTAGGGGGAACCGGGGAGCTGTTTTTT. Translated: CASSVVGGTGELFF.

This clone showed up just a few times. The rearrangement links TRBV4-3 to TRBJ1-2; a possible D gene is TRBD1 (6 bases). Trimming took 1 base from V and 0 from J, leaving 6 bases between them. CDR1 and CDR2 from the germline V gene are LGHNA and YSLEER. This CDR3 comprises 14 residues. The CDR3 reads CASSQGQANYGYTF. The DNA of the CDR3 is TGCGCCAGCAGCCAAGGACAGGCTAACTATGGCTACACCTTC.

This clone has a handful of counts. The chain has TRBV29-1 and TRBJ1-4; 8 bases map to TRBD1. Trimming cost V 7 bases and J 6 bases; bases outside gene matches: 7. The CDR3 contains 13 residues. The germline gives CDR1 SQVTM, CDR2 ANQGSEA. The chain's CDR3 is CSAWTGQDEKLFF. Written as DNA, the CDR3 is TGCAGCGCCTGGACAGGGCAAGATGAAAAACTGTTTTTT.

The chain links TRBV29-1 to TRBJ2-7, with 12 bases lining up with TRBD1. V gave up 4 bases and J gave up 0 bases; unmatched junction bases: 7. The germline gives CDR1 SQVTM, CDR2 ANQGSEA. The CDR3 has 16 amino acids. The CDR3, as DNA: TGCAGCGTTGCCGGGACAGGGGGCCTCAGCTCCTACGAGCAGTACTTC. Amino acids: CSVAGTGGLSSYEQYF.

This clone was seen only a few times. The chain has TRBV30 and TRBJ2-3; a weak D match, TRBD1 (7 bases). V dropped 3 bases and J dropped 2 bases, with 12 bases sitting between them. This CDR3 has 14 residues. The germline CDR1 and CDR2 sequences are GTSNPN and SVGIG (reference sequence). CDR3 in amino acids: CAWSGGQLTDTQYF. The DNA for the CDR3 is TGTGCCTGGAGCGGGGGACAGCTCACAGATACGCAGTATTTT.

CDR3 nucleotide sequence: TGTGCCAGCAGTTACGACAGGAGGAATTCACCCCTCCACTTT. Its protein is CASSYDRRNSPLHF. The V and J genes are TRBV6-6 and TRBJ1-6, with D perhaps matching TRBD1 (6 bases). From germline, CDR1 is MNHNY and CDR2 SVGAGI (reference sequence). Deletions cut 2 bases from V and 7 bases from J, with 9 bases between. The CDR3 consists of 14 residues.

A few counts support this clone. CDR3 amino acids: CASSLDRQETRGQFF. CDR3 sequence (DNA): TGTGCCAGCAGCTTAGATCGACAGGAGACCCGCGGGCAGTTCTTC. This chain links TRBV7-9 with TRBJ2-1, with D maybe TRBD1 (6 bases). V lost 1 base, J lost 12 bases, and 19 bases lay in between. The CDR3 has 15 residues. Germline V gene data show CDR1 as SEHNR and CDR2 as FQNEAQ (reference sequence).